Each of the 22 T cell receptor beta chains below was sequenced from the same sample in a study of blood T cell repertoires in COVID-19 (TCRdb year 2020). Receptors were amplified or captured by the immunoSEQ multiplex PCR assay. In its TCRdb copy, this immuneACCESS table keeps in-frame sequences only and misses some clones. Where compared with another copy, unresolved V genes explain less than half of these, and the others have no known cause. This sample has 250,000 to 300,000 clones in its table, and more than 75% of those were observed once. 0.99% of the sample is in the top ten clones. Sequencing used peripheral blood. Every receptor here comes from a woman in her thirties or forties who had recovered from COVID-19.

Concerning this clone itself: Other nucleotide sequences in the sample specify the same CDR3. The CDR3 region is CASSVGGYSNQPQHF. In DNA, the CDR3 is TGTGCCAGCAGCGTAGGCGGTTATAGCAATCAGCCCCAGCATTTT. The V gene is TRBV9, the J gene TRBJ1-5, with D unclear. CDR3 length equals 15 residues. Germline CDR1 SGDLS, CDR2 YYNGEE. V lost 0 bases and J 0 bases, leaving 7 bases between the germline ends.

The gene calls are TRBV6-6 and TRBJ2-7; 7 nucleotides align to TRBD2. The V gene's germline CDR1 is MNHNY and CDR2 SVGAGI (reference sequence). The CDR3 length is 15 residues. V lost 0 bases, J lost 2 bases, and 4 bases stayed unmatched. The CDR3 spells CASSYSRGGAYEQYV. The CDR3 DNA is TGTGCCAGCAGTTACTCCCGGGGAGGGGCCTACGAGCAGTACGTC.

The chain joins TRBV7-9 to TRBJ2-6, with 10 bases fitting TRBD1. Per germline, CDR1 SEHNR and CDR2 FQNEAQ (reference sequence). The V gene end was trimmed by 5 bases and the J gene end by 0 bases; junction bases not matched to a gene: 1. This CDR3 region has 16 residues. The chain's CDR3 is CASSRDRGSGANVLTF. The CDR3 bases are TGTGCCAGCAGCCGGGACAGGGGCTCTGGGGCCAACGTCCTGACTTTC.

The rearrangement joins TRBV5-1 to TRBJ2-1, with a tentative D call TRBD2 (5 bases). The CDR3 contains 16 residues. The germline V and J ends were trimmed by 2 bases and 0 bases, with 12 bases remaining between them. Germline loops: CDR1 SGHRS, CDR2 YFSETQ. The CDR3 DNA is TGCGCCAGCAGCTTAGGGCAGCGGAGCTCCTACAATGAGCAGTTCTTC. Protein sequence: CASSLGQRSSYNEQFF.

On this clone itself: Additional DNA sequences in this sample encode the identical CDR3. This chain links TRBV19 with TRBJ2-2; D call uncertain. Germline V CDR1 and CDR2: LNHDA, SQIVND (reference sequence). The V and J ends lost 3 bases and 4 bases respectively, with 3 bases between them. The CDR3 length is 12 residues. The CDR3 DNA reads as TGTGCCAGTAGTATCCTCACCGGGGAGCTGTTTTTT. It encodes CASSILTGELFF.

The chain is built from TRBV10-3 and TRBJ2-7; 10 bases align to TRBD2. The V and J ends lost 6 bases and 4 bases, in that order; junction bases with no gene match: 12. The CDR3 is made up of 16 amino acids. CDR1 ENHRY and CDR2 SYGVKD come from the germline V gene. The CDR3 here is CAIRPQPGLAPYEQYF. CDR3 DNA: TGTGCCATCAGACCCCAACCGGGACTAGCGCCGTACGAGCAGTACTTC.

With respect to this clone: Germline and junction disagree at one end, which may indicate a read error. The chain is built from TRBV6-5 and TRBJ1-3; D is undetermined. The length of the CDR3 is 12 residues. Germline assignment: CDR1 MNHEY and CDR2 SVGAGI. The CDR3 bases are TGTGCCAGCAGCCCCACCCCCCGGAGCGCGGTTTTT. Translation gives CASSPTPRSAVF.

This clone has more than one count but fewer than ten. The chain uses TRBV4-3 and TRBJ1-4; 8 bases map to TRBD1. The CDR3 spans 17 residues. The germline V gene encodes CDR1 LGHNA and CDR2 YSLEER. J was trimmed by 6 bases and V by 4 bases; bases with no gene match: 13. Here the CDR3 reads CASSRGDRWPRDEKLFF. The CDR3 DNA sequence: TGCGCCAGCAGCCGAGGGGACAGGTGGCCCCGGGATGAAAAACTGTTTTTT.

The chain employs TRBV7-9 and TRBJ2-1, with 7 nucleotides matching TRBD2. V dropped 2 bases and J dropped 6; count of bases not matched to a gene: 10. The CDR3 consists of 16 residues. CDR1 and CDR2 (germline): SEHNR, FQNEAQ (reference sequence). CDR3 in DNA: TGTGCCAGCAGCTTACCCCACGTGGGGGAGGGCAATGAGCAGTTCTTC. Translating gives CASSLPHVGEGNEQFF. The full variable domain, with the rest looked up from reference TRBV7-9 and TRBJ2-1, is DTGVSQNPRHKITKRGQNVTFRCDPISEHNRLYWYRQTLGQGPEFLTYFQNEAQLEKSRLLSDRFSAERPKGSFSTLEIQRTEQGDSAMYLCASSLPHVGEGNEQFFGPGTRLTVL.

The J gene is TRBJ1-5, the V gene TRBV5-8; D is possibly TRBD1 (6 bases). V dropped 0 bases and J dropped 7 bases, with 11 bases sitting between them. The CDR3 is 14 residues long. The germline gives CDR1 SGHTS, CDR2 YDEGEE. The CDR3 nucleotides read TGTGCCAGCAGCTTGGGGCAGGGGCGGCAGCCCCAGCATTTT. Protein sequence: CASSLGQGRQPQHF.

The chain couples TRBV19 to TRBJ2-1; TRBD2 agrees at 9 bases. CDR1 and CDR2 from the germline V gene are LNHDA and SQIVND (reference sequence). The length of the CDR3 is 14 residues. V lost 5 bases and J lost 8; bases outside the gene matches: 7. CDR3 residues: CASSGLAGTYEQFF. DNA of the CDR3: TGTGCCAGTAGTGGTCTAGCGGGAACCTATGAGCAGTTCTTC.

This rearrangement joins TRBV7-2 to TRBJ2-2; TRBD2 aligns across 7 bases. This CDR3 is 14 amino acids long. Trimming took 3 bases from V and 7 from J; bases not matched to a gene: 5. The germline CDR1 and CDR2 sequences are SGHTA and FQGNSA. In nucleotides, the CDR3 is TGTGCCAGCAGCTTTAGCTGGGGGGGCGGGGAGCTGTTTTTT. This encodes CASSFSWGGGELFF. The variable domain in full, with the rest retrieved from reference TRBV7-2 and TRBJ2-2, is GAGVSQSPSNKVTEKGKDVELRCDPISGHTALYWYRQSLGQGLEFLIYFQGNSAPDKSGLPSDRFSAERTGGSVSTLTIQRTQQEDSAVYLCASSFSWGGGELFFGEGSRLTVL.

This chain links TRBV7-2 with TRBJ1-6, with 9 bases fitting TRBD1. With V trimmed by 5 bases and J by 0 bases, 5 bases remained unmatched. The CDR3 spans 17 residues. The germline CDR1 and CDR2 sequences are SGHTA and FQGNSA. CDR3 DNA: TGTGCCAGCAGCCCGACAGGGGGGAGCTCCTATAATTCACCCCTCCACTTT. Translating it yields CASSPTGGSSYNSPLHF.

The chain joins TRBV24-1 to TRBJ2-2; a weak D match, TRBD2 (6 bases). Trimming removed 1 base from V and 6 bases from J, with 17 bases in between. Germline CDR1 and CDR2: KGHDR and SFDVKD. The CDR3 has 17 amino acids. The CDR3 DNA is TGTGCCACCAGTGATTTATCCGGTGGGAGGTTCGCCGGGGAGCTGTTTTTT. Its translation: CATSDLSGGRFAGELFF.

The chain joins TRBV6-5 to TRBJ2-5; 7 bases are a match to TRBD1. Per the germline V gene, CDR1 is MNHEY and CDR2 is SVGAGI. V shed 0 bases and J 3 bases; nucleotides not matched to a gene: 1. The CDR3 length is 14 residues. The CDR3 region is CASSYSGTEETQYF. In DNA form, the CDR3 reads TGTGCCAGCAGTTACTCCGGGACAGAAGAGACCCAGTACTTC.

V gene TRBV11-3 combines with J gene TRBJ2-5; TRBD1 is a possible D gene (7 bases). V dropped 1 base and J dropped 10 bases, with 13 bases sitting between them. The CDR3 length is 13 residues. Looked up from germline, CDR1 is SGHNT and CDR2 is YENEEA. The DNA of the CDR3 is TGTGCCAGCAGCTTAGGTGGAGGGGGCATCCAGTACTTC. It specifies CASSLGGGGIQYF.

The V call is TRBV9, the J call TRBJ2-3; the match to TRBD2 covers 10 bases. The V gene end was trimmed by 4 bases and the J gene end by 5 bases; junction bases not matched to a gene: 7. CDR3 length equals 15 residues. From germline, CDR1 is SGDLS and CDR2 YYNGEE. This CDR3 is CASSPGLAAIDTQYF. Here the CDR3 DNA reads TGTGCCAGCAGCCCCGGACTAGCGGCTATAGATACGCAGTATTTT.

V is TRBV2 and J is TRBJ1-5; a weak D match, TRBD1 (5 bases). In germline, CDR1 is SNHLY, CDR2 FYNNEI. The CDR3 is 15 residues long. The V gene lost 6 bases and the J gene lost 0 bases, with 12 bases spanning the gap. The CDR3 region is CASREQAPSNQPQHF. The DNA for the CDR3 is TGTGCCAGCAGGGAACAGGCGCCTAGCAATCAGCCCCAGCATTTT.

The chain carries TRBV13 and TRBJ2-1, with 8 nucleotides matching TRBD2. The V segment lost 1 base and the J segment 8 bases; nucleotides outside the gene matches: 7. This CDR3 comprises 15 residues. The germline V gene encodes CDR1 PRHDT and CDR2 FYEKMQ (reference sequence). CDR3 region: CASSLAGGLGDEQFF. DNA of the CDR3: TGTGCCAGCAGCTTAGCGGGAGGGCTTGGGGATGAGCAGTTCTTC.

The chain links TRBV3-1 (or the pseudogene TRBV3-2) to TRBJ1-6; TRBD1 aligns across 10 bases. The length of the CDR3 is 16 residues. From germline, CDR1 is LGHDT and CDR2 YNNKEL (reference sequence). The ends lost 4 bases at V and 5 bases at J; junction bases unmatched: 5. The CDR3 DNA reads as TGTGCCAGCAGCCTCATGGACAGGGGGGATAATTCACCCCTCCACTTT. Residues: CASSLMDRGDNSPLHF.

This clone came up once. The J gene is TRBJ2-1, the V gene TRBV7-2; D is unresolved. The CDR3 sequence is 17 residues long. The germline CDR1 and CDR2 sequences are SGHTA and FQGNSA. The V end lost 0 bases, the J end lost 2 bases, and 14 bases lay between the germline ends. CDR3: CASSLAGGPRAYNEQFF. The CDR3, as DNA: TGTGCCAGCAGCTTAGCGGGTGGGCCCCGCGCCTACAATGAGCAGTTCTTC.

This clone was found once. The rearrangement links TRBV19 to TRBJ1-1; a possible D gene is TRBD1 (6 bases). This CDR3 has 15 residues. Trimming shortened V by 3 bases and J by 1 base, and 12 bases separated the two germline ends. Per germline, CDR1 LNHDA and CDR2 SQIVND (reference sequence). The CDR3 is CASSIMGRGNTEAFF. Here the CDR3 DNA reads TGTGCCAGTAGTATTATGGGCAGGGGGAACACTGAAGCTTTCTTT.